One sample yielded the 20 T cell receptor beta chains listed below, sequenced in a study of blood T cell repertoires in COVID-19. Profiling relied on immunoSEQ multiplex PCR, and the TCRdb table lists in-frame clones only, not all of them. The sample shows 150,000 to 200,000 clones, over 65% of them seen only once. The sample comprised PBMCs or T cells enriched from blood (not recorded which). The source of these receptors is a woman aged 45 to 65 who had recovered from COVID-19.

The chain's CDR3 is CASSGEGDTEAFF. The CDR3 coding sequence is TGTGCCAGCAGTGGGGAAGGGGATACTGAAGCTTTCTTT. V usage is TRBV2 and J usage is TRBJ1-1; possibly TRBD1 for D (5 bases). The germline CDR1 and CDR2 sequences are SNHLY and FYNNEI. V dropped 4 bases and J dropped 5 bases, with 11 bases sitting between them. This CDR3 spans 13 amino acids.

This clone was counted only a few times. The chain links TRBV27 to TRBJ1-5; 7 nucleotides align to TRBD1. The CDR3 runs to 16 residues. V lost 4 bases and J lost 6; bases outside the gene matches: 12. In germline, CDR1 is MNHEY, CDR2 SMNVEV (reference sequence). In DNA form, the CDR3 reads TGTGCCAGCAGTTCAGGGGATTACAGGGGATCTCAGCCCCAGCATTTT. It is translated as CASSSGDYRGSQPQHF.

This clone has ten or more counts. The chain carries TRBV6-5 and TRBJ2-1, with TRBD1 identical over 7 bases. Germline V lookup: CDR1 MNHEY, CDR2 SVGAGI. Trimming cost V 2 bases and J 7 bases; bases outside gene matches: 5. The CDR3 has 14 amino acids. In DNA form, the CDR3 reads TGTGCCAGCAGTTACCTGGGACAGACAAATGAGCAGTTCTTC. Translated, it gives CASSYLGQTNEQFF.

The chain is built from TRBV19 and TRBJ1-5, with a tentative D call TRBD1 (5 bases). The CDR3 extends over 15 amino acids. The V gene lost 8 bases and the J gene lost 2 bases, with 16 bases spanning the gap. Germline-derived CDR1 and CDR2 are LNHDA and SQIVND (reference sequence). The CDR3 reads CASGGGRVGNQPQHF. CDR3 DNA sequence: TGTGCCAGTGGGGGGGGACGGGTTGGCAATCAGCCCCAGCATTTT.

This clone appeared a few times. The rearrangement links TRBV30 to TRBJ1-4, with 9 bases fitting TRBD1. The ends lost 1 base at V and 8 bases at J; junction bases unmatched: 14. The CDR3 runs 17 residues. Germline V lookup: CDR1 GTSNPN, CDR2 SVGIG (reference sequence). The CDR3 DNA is TGTGCCTGGAGTGCACTACAGGGGGCCCCTAGGGGCGAAAAACTGTTTTTT. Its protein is CAWSALQGAPRGEKLFF.

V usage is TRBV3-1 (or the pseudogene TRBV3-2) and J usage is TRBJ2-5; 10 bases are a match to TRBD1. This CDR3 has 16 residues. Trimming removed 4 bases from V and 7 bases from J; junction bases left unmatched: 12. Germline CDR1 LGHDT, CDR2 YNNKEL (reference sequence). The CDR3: CASSRRDRGFPGTQYF. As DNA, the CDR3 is TGTGCCAGCAGCCGCCGGGACAGGGGATTTCCGGGGACCCAGTACTTC.

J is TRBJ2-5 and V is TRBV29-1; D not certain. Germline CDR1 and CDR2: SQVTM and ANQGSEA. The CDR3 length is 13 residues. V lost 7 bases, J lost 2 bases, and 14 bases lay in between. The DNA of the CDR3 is TGCAGCGCCCCCGGCACAGAACAAGAGACCCAGTACTTC. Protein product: CSAPGTEQETQYF. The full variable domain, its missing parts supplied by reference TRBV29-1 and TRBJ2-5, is SAVISQKPSRDICQRGTSLTIQCQVDSQVTMMFWYRQQPGQSLTLIATANQGSEATYESGFVIDKFPISRPNLTFSTLTVSNMSPEDSSIYLCSAPGTEQETQYFGPGTRLLVL.

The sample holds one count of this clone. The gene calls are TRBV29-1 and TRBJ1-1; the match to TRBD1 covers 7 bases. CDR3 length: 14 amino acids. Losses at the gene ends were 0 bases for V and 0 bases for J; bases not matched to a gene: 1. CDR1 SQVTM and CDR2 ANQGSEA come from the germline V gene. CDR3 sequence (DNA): TGCAGCGTTGAAGAGACAGGGATGAACACTGAAGCTTTCTTT. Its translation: CSVEETGMNTEAFF.

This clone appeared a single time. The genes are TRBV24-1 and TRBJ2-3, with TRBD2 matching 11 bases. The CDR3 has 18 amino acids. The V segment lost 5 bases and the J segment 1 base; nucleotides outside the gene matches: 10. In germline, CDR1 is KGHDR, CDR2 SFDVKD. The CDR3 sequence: CATSASRASGRRTDTQYF. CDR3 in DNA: TGTGCCACCAGTGCTTCTCGGGCTAGCGGGAGGCGCACAGATACGCAGTATTTT.

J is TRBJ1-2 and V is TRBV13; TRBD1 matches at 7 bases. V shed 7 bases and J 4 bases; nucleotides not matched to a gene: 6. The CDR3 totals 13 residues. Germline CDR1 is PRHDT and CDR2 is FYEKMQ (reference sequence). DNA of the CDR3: TGTGCCAGCAATAACAGGGGTAGCTATGGCTACACCTTC. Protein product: CASNNRGSYGYTF.

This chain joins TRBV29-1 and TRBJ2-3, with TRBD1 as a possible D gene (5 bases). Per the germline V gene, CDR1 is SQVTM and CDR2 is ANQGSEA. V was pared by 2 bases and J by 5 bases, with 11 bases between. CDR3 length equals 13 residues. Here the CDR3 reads CSVEKGSVDTQYF. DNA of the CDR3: TGCAGCGTTGAAAAGGGGTCGGTAGATACGCAGTATTTT.

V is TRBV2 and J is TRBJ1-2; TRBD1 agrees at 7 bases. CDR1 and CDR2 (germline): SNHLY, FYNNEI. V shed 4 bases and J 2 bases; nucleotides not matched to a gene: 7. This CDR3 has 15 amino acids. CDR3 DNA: TGTGCCAGCAGTGGAGGGACGGGACAGAACTATGGCTACACCTTC. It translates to CASSGGTGQNYGYTF.

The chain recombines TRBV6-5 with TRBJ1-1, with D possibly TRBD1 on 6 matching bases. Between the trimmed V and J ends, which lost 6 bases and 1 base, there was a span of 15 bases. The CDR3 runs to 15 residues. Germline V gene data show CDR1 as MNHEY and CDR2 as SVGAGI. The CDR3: CASRIALQGNTEAFF. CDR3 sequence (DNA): TGTGCCAGCAGAATTGCCTTACAGGGGAACACTGAAGCTTTCTTT.

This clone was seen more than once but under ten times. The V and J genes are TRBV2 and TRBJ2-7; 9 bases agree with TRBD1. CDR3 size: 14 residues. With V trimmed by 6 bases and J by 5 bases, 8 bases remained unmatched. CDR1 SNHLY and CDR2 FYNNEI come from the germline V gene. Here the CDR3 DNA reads TGTGCCAGCAGGTCGGGACAGGGAGGCAACGAGCAGTACGTC. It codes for CASRSGQGGNEQYV.

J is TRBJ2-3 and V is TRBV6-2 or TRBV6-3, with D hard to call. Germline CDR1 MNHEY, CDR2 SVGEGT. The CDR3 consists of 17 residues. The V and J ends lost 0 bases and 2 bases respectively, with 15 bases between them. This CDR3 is CASSYSKYQYFTDTQYF. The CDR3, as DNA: TGTGCCAGCAGTTACTCGAAATACCAATACTTCACAGATACGCAGTATTTT.

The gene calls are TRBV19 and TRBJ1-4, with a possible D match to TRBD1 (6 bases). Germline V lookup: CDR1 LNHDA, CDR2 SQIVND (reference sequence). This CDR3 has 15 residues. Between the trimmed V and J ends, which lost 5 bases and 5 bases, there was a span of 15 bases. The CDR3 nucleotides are TGTGCCAGTAGTGTCGGCACAGGGATAAATGAAAAACTGTTTTTT. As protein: CASSVGTGINEKLFF.

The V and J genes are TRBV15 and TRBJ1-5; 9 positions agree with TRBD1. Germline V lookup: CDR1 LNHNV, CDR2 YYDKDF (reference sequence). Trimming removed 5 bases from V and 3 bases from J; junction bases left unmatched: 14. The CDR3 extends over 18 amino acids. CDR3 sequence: CATSRHASRDRVNQPQHF. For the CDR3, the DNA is TGTGCCACCAGCCGGCATGCGTCCCGGGACAGGGTCAATCAGCCCCAGCATTTT.

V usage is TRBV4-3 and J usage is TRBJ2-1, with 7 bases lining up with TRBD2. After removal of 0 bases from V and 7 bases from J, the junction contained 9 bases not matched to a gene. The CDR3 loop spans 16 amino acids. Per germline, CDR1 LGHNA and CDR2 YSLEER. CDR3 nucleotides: TGCGCCAGCAGCCAAGATGGAGGGAGGGCCTGGAATGAGCAGTTCTTC. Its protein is CASSQDGGRAWNEQFF.

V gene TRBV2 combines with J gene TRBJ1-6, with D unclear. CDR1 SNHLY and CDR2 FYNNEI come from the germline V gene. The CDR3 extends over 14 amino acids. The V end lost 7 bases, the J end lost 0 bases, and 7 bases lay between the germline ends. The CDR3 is CASKRRSYNSPLHF. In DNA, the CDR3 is TGTGCCAGCAAGAGGCGCTCCTATAATTCACCCCTCCACTTT.

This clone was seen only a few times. The CDR3 bases are TGTGCCAGCAGCTTCGACCAGGGGGCATGGGGGAGCAATCAGCCCCAGCATTTT. Amino acids: CASSFDQGAWGSNQPQHF. The chain recombines TRBV7-9 with TRBJ1-5, with 8 bases fitting TRBD1. Germline loops: CDR1 SEHNR, CDR2 FQNEAQ (reference sequence). V lost 3 bases to trimming and J lost 1 base; unmatched junction nucleotides: 11. The CDR3 consists of 18 residues.